One and the same sample provided the 24 T cell receptor beta chains below, sequenced in a study of tumor-infiltrating lymphocytes in primary liver carcinoma. Germline DNA was extracted too, while blood RNA derived from unsorted whole blood. The template, roughly 550 ng total RNA, yielded TCR beta cDNA made with a constant-region primer. TCR beta libraries came from three nested multiplex PCR rounds using slightly modified ARM-PCR. A C-beta reverse primer and TRBV1-TRBV30 forward primers served in each of the first two PCR rounds, at about 10 cycles apiece. TCRdb independently ran MiXCR on the multiplex PCR reads; one entry per CDR3 protein. Of about 210,000 distinct CDR3 sequences in the sample, 65% were seen once. Sequencing was performed on peripheral blood. The receptors here all came from a woman aged 55-75 years with primary liver carcinoma and hepatitis B virus infection.

A note on this clonotype: The conserved phenylalanine or tryptophan normally closing the CDR3 is absent here, so this likely arose from a read error. This sequence joins TRBV11-2 and TRBJ2-6; 8 bases agree with TRBD2. The germline gives CDR1 SGHAT, CDR2 FQNNGV. The CDR3 covers 20 residues. CDR3 DNA: TGTACCAGCAGCTCCAACACACCGGGACTAGTGGTCTCTGGGGTCAACGTCCTGACTGTC. This gives the protein CTSSSNTPGLVVSGVNVLTV.

V gene TRBV6-5 combines with J gene TRBJ2-3, with D perhaps TRBD1 or TRBD2 (5 bases each). V shed 0 bases and J shed 1 base, with 14 bases lying between them. Germline CDR1 and CDR2: MNHEY and SVGAGI. The CDR3 runs to 17 residues. Written as DNA, the CDR3 is TGTGCCAGCAGTTACTCCGTCGGGGCTCCAGGCACAGATACGCAGTATTTT. This codes for CASSYSVGAPGTDTQYF.

Note on this clonotype: A junction boundary mismatches the germline segment, possibly from a read error. V is TRBV5-6 and J is TRBJ2-7; D ambiguous. The CDR3 covers 13 residues. In germline, CDR1 is SGHDT, CDR2 YYEEEE. CDR3 sequence: CANSPQNSYEQYF. CDR3 in DNA: TGTGCCAACAGCCCACAGAATTCCTACGAGCAGTACTTC.

This chain links TRBV6-5 with TRBJ2-7; weak D call: TRBD1 (6 bases). Germline V CDR1 and CDR2: MNHEY, SVGAGI. This CDR3 has 16 amino acids. The CDR3 DNA sequence: TGTGACTTCAGTTACTCGACGGAGACAGGCTCCTACGAGCAGTACTTC. It yields the protein CDFSYSTETGSYEQYF.

On this clonotype: This may stem from a read error, because a much larger clone lies one nucleotide away. The genes are TRBV12-5 and TRBJ1-2; D ambiguous. Germline V lookup: CDR1 LGHNT, CDR2 FRNRAP. The ends were cut back, 5 bases at V and 12 bases at J, with 25 bases in the middle. This CDR3 comprises 15 residues. The CDR3 reads CASGPSGEGDMRHTF. CDR3 nucleotides: TGTGCTAGTGGTCCCAGCGGGGAGGGCGATATGCGGCACACCTTC.

The V call is TRBV7-9, the J call TRBJ1-1; 7 bases fit TRBD1. Germline V gives CDR1 SEHNR, CDR2 FQNEAQ (reference sequence). The CDR3 covers 15 residues. V was clipped by 3 bases and J by 0 bases; unmatched bases: 4. CDR3 DNA: TGTGCCAGCAGCTTGGAGGGACAGCTGAACACTGAAGCTTTCTTT. Protein: CASSLEGQLNTEAFF.

About this clonotype itself: A read error is possible here, since a much larger clone lies one base away. The chain uses TRBV7-9 and TRBJ2-7, with 10 positions matching TRBD2. CDR1 SEHNR and CDR2 FQNEAQ come from the germline V gene (reference sequence). The CDR3 runs to 15 residues. The CDR3 DNA follows: TGTACCAGCAGCCCACTAGCGGGGCACTCCTACGAGCAGTACTTC. As protein: CTSSPLAGHSYEQYF.

This chain connects TRBV12-3 or TRBV12-4 to TRBJ2-5, with D possibly TRBD1 on 7 matching bases. V was clipped by 3 bases and J by 9 bases, with 14 bases between them. CDR3 size: 13 residues. The CDR3 DNA reads as TGTGCCAGCAGTTTGGTGCAGGGGGAGGCCCAGTACTTC. It translates to CASSLVQGEAQYF.

About this clonotype itself: This may arise from a read error, as a much more abundant clone is one base away. The genes are TRBV6-1 and TRBJ2-7; 9 nucleotides agree with TRBD1. Germline values: CDR1 MNHNS, CDR2 SASEGT. V was clipped by 5 bases and J by 3 bases; unmatched bases: 8. The CDR3 sequence is 15 residues long. CDR3 coding DNA: TGTGCCAGCAGTAAACCCAGGACAGGGGACTACGAGCAGTACTTC. Amino acid sequence: CASSKPRTGDYEQYF.

About this clonotype: No conserved phenylalanine or tryptophan is present at the end of the CDR3, so a read error is the likely explanation. This chain uses TRBV11-2 with TRBJ2-5, with D tentatively TRBD1 (5 bases). CDR3 length: 14 amino acids. The V gene's germline CDR1 is SGHAT and CDR2 FQNNGV. This CDR3 is CAGSLGVGQETQYI. The CDR3 coding sequence is TGTGCCGGCAGCTTAGGGGTCGGGCAAGAGACCCAGTACATC.

On this clonotype: This clone may be a read error of a much larger clone one base away. The chain is built from TRBV6-1 and TRBJ1-5, with 7 bases identical to TRBD1. CDR1 is MNHNS, CDR2 SASEGT, per germline. V shed 6 bases and J 4 bases; nucleotides not matched to a gene: 9. The CDR3 runs to 15 residues. The CDR3 protein is CASRTRGGENQPQHF. The CDR3 DNA reads as TGTGCCAGCAGGACTAGAGGGGGCGAAAATCAGCCCCAGCATTTT.

Details on this clonotype: The junction shows a germline mismatch at one end, possibly a read error. The gene calls are TRBV11-3 and TRBJ2-1; unclear D gene. The CDR3 runs 11 residues. Germline V gene lookup returns CDR1 SGHNT and CDR2 YENEEA. The CDR3 loop is CASCLNSEQFF. For the CDR3, the DNA is TGTGCCAGCTGCTTAAACAGTGAGCAGTTCTTC. Full variable domain (outside the CDR3, taken from reference TRBV11-3 and TRBJ2-1): EAGVVQSPRYKIIEKKQPVAFWCNPISGHNTLYWYLQNLGQGPELLIRYENEEAVDDSQLPKDRFSAERLKGVDSTLKIQPAELGDSAVYLCASCLNSEQFFGPGTRLTVL.

This clonotype was seen ten or more times. The chain employs TRBV11-2 and TRBJ1-1, with TRBD1 matching 9 bases. Per the germline V gene, CDR1 is SGHAT and CDR2 is FQNNGV. This CDR3 spans 15 amino acids. Germline trimming cut 0 bases from V and 4 bases from J; bases unmatched to any gene: 3. The CDR3 here is CASSLEGQGVTEAFF. CDR3 in DNA: TGTGCCAGCAGCTTAGAGGGACAGGGTGTCACTGAAGCTTTCTTT.

This clonotype was detected many times. This chain connects TRBV11-2 to TRBJ2-1; D tentatively fits TRBD1 or TRBD2 (5 bases each). CDR3 length: 16 amino acids. With 1 base removed from V and 2 bases from J, the gap between germline ends came to 12 bases. Germline-derived CDR1 and CDR2 are SGHAT and FQNNGV. DNA of the CDR3: TGTGCCAGCAGCTTAGTCGGGGCGGTAGCCTACAATGAGCAGTTCTTC. It specifies CASSLVGAVAYNEQFF.

On this clonotype itself: A single base separates this from a much larger clone, so it may be a read error. The gene calls are TRBV6-5 and TRBJ1-1; no clear D gene. The CDR3 runs to 12 residues. Germline V gene lookup returns CDR1 MNHEY and CDR2 SVGAGI. Deletions cut 5 bases from V and 12 bases from J, with 16 bases between. CDR3 region: CASSLLTRMTFF. CDR3 in DNA: TGTGCCAGCAGTCTTCTGACAAGGATGACTTTCTTT.

About this clonotype: The junction shows a germline mismatch at one end, possibly a read error. The chain combines TRBV7-8 with TRBJ1-1; D not resolved. Germline V gene data show CDR1 as SGHVS and CDR2 as FQNEAQ. The CDR3 contains 16 residues. The CDR3 DNA follows: TGTGCCTGCAGCTTTTTGCGAGGGAACCTGAACACTGAAGCTTTCTTT. Protein: CACSFLRGNLNTEAFF.

The chain carries TRBV29-1 and TRBJ2-1; 10 positions agree with TRBD2. The CDR3 contains 16 residues. CDR1 is SQVTM, CDR2 ANQGSEA, per germline. The chain's CDR3 is CNVQLSQQREGNEQFF. The CDR3 nucleotides read TGCAACGTACAGTTATCCCAGCAGCGGGAGGGTAATGAGCAGTTCTTC.

Remarks on this clonotype: A read error is possible here, since a much larger clone lies one base away. V gene TRBV6-6 combines with J gene TRBJ1-1; 7 positions agree with TRBD1. The V and J ends lost 5 bases and 0 bases, in that order; junction bases with no gene match: 9. The CDR3 has 16 residues. Germline CDR1 and CDR2: MNHNY and SVGAGI (reference sequence). The CDR3 sequence: CASSHVQTGLNTEAFF. CDR3 sequence (DNA): TGTGCCAGCAGTCACGTCCAGACAGGGTTGAACACTGAAGCTTTCTTT.

Concerning this clonotype: Lacking the conserved final phenylalanine or tryptophan, this CDR3 likely reflects a read error. V gene TRBV12-3 or TRBV12-4 combines with J gene TRBJ2-7, with 9 nucleotides matching TRBD1. The CDR3 runs to 14 residues. The CDR3 spells CASSRRDREYEQYI. The CDR3 DNA follows: TGTGCTAGCAGCCGACGGGACAGGGAATACGAGCAGTACATC.

Details on this clonotype: Possible read error: a much larger clone is one base away. The CDR3 reads CVSSQDRGVGYTF. The CDR3 DNA sequence: TGCGTCAGCAGCCAAGATAGGGGGGTTGGCTACACCTTC. This chain connects TRBV4-1 to TRBJ1-2; D is possibly TRBD1 (6 bases). Germline V gives CDR1 MGHRA, CDR2 YSYEKL. The CDR3 runs 13 residues.

This chain links TRBV5-1 with TRBJ1-1; D remains ambiguous. Germline CDR1 is SGHRS and CDR2 is YFSETQ. CDR3 size: 14 residues. V was cut by 0 bases and J by 0 bases, with 6 bases left in between. CDR3 sequence reads: CASSLVPMNTEAFF. CDR3 DNA: TGCGCCAGCAGCTTGGTTCCGATGAACACTGAAGCTTTCTTT.

Points on this clonotype: A much bigger clone sits one base away, suggesting this may be a read error. The CDR3 loop is CASFLWGRGTDTQYF. CDR3 nucleotides: TGTGCCAGCTTTCTGTGGGGGAGAGGCACAGATACGCAGTATTTT. The chain employs TRBV5-4 and TRBJ2-3; D possibly uses TRBD1 or TRBD2 (5 bases each). The CDR3 has 15 residues. Germline CDR1 SGHNT, CDR2 YYREEE (reference sequence). The V end lost 7 bases, the J end lost 1 base, and 16 bases lay between the germline ends.

The table lists this clonotype with a few counts. This CDR3 reads CASSPITGGSDTEAFF. Written as DNA, the CDR3 is TGCGCCAGCAGCCCGATAACAGGGGGGTCTGACACTGAAGCTTTCTTT. The J gene is TRBJ1-1, the V gene TRBV5-1; 8 bases are shared with TRBD1. CDR1 is SGHRS and CDR2 is YFSETQ in the germline V gene. CDR3 size: 16 residues. Losses at the gene ends were 4 bases for V and 3 bases for J; bases not matched to a gene: 11.

The rearrangement links TRBV11-2 to TRBJ2-1; D is perhaps TRBD1 (5 bases). Germline V gives CDR1 SGHAT, CDR2 FQNNGV. CDR3 length: 14 residues. The ends were cut back, 6 bases at V and 13 bases at J, with 22 bases in the middle. The CDR3 coding sequence is TGTGCCAGCAGTCCAGACTCGAGGTATAGGGGACAGTTCTTC. Amino acid sequence: CASSPDSRYRGQFF.